This is a list of T cell receptor beta chains from one sample in a study of cytotoxic CD8 clonotypes in ibrutinib-treated CLL. Only in-frame clones appear in the TCRdb table, and some are missing; sequencing was by immunoSEQ multiplex PCR. The sample shows 130,000 to 150,000 clones, approximately 89% of them seen only once. The sample was PBMCs, taken after 12 months of ibrutinib treatment. These receptors were obtained from a human donor with chronic lymphocytic leukemia. CDR3s include the opening cysteine and the closing phenylalanine or tryptophan.

v_gene,len,j_gene,CDR3aa
TRBV6-6,13,TRBJ1-1,CASSYSGTFEAFF
TRBV18,16,TRBJ2-3,CASSPEAEASTDTQYF
TRBV28,15,TRBJ1-4,CASSLELGQNEKLFF
TRBV14,16,TRBJ2-6,CASSRDRAGGANVLTF
TRBV7-2,12,TRBJ1-3,CASSLSVNTIYF
TRBV11-2,16,TRBJ2-2,CASSSLRQGNTGELFF
TRBV7-9,15,TRBJ2-5,CASSPLKDREETQYF
TRBV30,13,TRBJ2-1,CACTPSSYNEQFF
TRBV11-3,14,TRBJ2-7,CASSRWGQSYEQYF
TRBV29-1,13,TRBJ2-5,CSVGQGTGETQYF
TRBV6-5,16,TRBJ1-3,CASSSGTGGSRNTIYF
TRBV5-4,18,TRBJ2-5,CASSLAGTGVWGQETQYF
TRBV15,16,TRBJ2-1,CATSSERPGPYNEQFF
TRBV5-5,16,TRBJ2-7,CASSKKVLAGVREQYF
TRBV7-2,16,TRBJ2-2,CASSLESGLNTGELFF
TRBV27,14,TRBJ2-7,CASSLGRSSYEQYF
TRBV5-1,11,TRBJ2-3,CASMATDTQYF
TRBV11-3,11,TRBJ2-1,CASSKNNEQFF
TRBV2,14,TRBJ2-7,CASSERTGRDEQYF
TRBV7-7,13,TRBJ1-1,CASSSAENTEAFF
TRBV19,13,TRBJ1-1,CAIPVGANTEAFF
TRBV12-5,16,TRBJ2-1,CASATYRQGMPQEQFF
TRBV4-1,17,TRBJ2-5,CASSEGRLAGSQETQYF
TRBV7-9,14,TRBJ2-1,CASSSTGGGGEQFF
TRBV7-2,16,TRBJ2-7,CASSGLTSESSYEQYF
TRBV5-6,13,TRBJ1-2,CASSRGGEDGYTF
TRBV13,16,TRBJ2-3,CASSGLAGASTDTQYF